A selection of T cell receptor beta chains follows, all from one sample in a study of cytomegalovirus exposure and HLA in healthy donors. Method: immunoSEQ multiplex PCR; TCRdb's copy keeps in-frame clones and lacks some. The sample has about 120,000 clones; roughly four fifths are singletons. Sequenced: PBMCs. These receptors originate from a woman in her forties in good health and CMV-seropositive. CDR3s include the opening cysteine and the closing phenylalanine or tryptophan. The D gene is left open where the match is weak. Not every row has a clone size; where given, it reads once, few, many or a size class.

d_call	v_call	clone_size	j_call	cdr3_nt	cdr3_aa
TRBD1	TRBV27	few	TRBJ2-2	TGTGCCACCTCGAGGACAGGGGAAACCGGGGAGCTGTTTTTT	CATSRTGETGELFF
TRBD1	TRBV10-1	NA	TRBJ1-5	TGCGCCAGCAGTTCCCCCCCCGGGACAGAGAATCAGCCCCAGCATTTT	CASSSPPGTENQPQHF
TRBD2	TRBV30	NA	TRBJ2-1	TGTGCCTGGGGTCCGGGAGGGGTCAATGAGCAGTTCTTC	CAWGPGGVNEQFF
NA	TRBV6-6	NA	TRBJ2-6	TGTGCCAGCAGTTCCCTCGGGGGCTCTGGGGCCAACGTCCTGACTTTC	CASSSLGGSGANVLTF
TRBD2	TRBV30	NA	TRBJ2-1	TGTGCCTGGAGTGCCTTGCGACTAGCGGGGGGCCCTTTAAACGACAATGAGCAGTTCTTC	CAWSALRLAGGPLNDNEQFF
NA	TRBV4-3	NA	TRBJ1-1	TGCGCCAGCAGCCAAGAAGCAGGAGGGGCGCCGACCACTGAAGCTTTCTTT	CASSQEAGGAPTTEAFF
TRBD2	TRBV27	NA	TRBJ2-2	TGTGCCAGCAGTATGATAGCGGGAGAAGGGACCGGGGAGCTGTTTTTT	CASSMIAGEGTGELFF
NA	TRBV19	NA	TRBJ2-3	TGTGCCAGTAGTATTGCGCGTCAAGATACGCAGTATTTT	CASSIARQDTQYF
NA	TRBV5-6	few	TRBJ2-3	TGTGCCAGCAGCTTTGGACAGAACACAGATACGCAGTATTTT	CASSFGQNTDTQYF
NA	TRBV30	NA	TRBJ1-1	TGTGCCTGGAGTGTTAGCATGGTGGATAAGGCTTTCTTT	CAWSVSMVDKAFF
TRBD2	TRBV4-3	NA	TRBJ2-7	TGCGCCAGCAGCCAGACGGGGGGCCTAGCGGGATCCTACGAGCAGTACTTC	CASSQTGGLAGSYEQYF
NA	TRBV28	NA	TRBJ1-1	TGTGCCAGCAGTTACAGGGAAGCTTTCTTT	CASSYREAFF
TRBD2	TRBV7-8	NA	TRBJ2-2	TGTGCCGGGGGGGGACTAGCGGGAGCGAGCGGGGAGCTGTTTTTT	CAGGGLAGASGELFF
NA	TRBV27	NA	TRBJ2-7	TGTGCCAGCAGTTTGGGGGCCTCGGCCTACGAGCAGTACTTC	CASSLGASAYEQYF
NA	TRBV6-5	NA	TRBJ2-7	TGTGCCAGCAGTTACGCCGACAGTTCTAGAACCTACGAGCAGTACTTC	CASSYADSSRTYEQYF
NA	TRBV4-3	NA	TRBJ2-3	TGCGCCAGCAGCCAAGAATGGGGGCAGGGCTGGGCAGATACGCAGTATTTT	CASSQEWGQGWADTQYF
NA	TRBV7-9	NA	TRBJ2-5	TGTGCCACCGCTCTGGGGGGCCAAGAGACCCAGTACTTC	CATALGGQETQYF
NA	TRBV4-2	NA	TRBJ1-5	TGTGCCAGCAGCCAAGATCTTGGCAGGCTCAATCAGCCCCAGCATTTT	CASSQDLGRLNQPQHF
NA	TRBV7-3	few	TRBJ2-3	TGTGCCAGCAGCTTTGGGCTAGCCGGCACAGATACGCAGTATTTT	CASSFGLAGTDTQYF
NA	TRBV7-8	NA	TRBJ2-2	TGTGCCAGCAGCTTAGAGCGGACCCGGAACACCGGGGAGCTGTTTTTT	CASSLERTRNTGELFF
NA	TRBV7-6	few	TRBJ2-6	TGTGCCAGCAGCCCTCGGCGGGGAGGTTCCTCTGGGGCCAACGTCCTGACTTTC	CASSPRRGGSSGANVLTF
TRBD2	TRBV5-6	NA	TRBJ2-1	TGTGCCAGCAGCCCCCGGGACGGCGGGAGTCCCTACAATGAGCAGTTCTTC	CASSPRDGGSPYNEQFF
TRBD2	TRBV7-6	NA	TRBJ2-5	TGTGCCAGCAGCTTAGGTGGCGGGGGGGGACCCCAAGAGACCCAGTACTTC	CASSLGGGGGPQETQYF
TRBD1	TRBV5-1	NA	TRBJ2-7	TGCGCCAGCAGCCCTGGGGAGGGGACAGGGGGATACGAGCAGTACTTC	CASSPGEGTGGYEQYF
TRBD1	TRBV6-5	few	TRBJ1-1	TGTGCCAGCAGTGATTTGAGACAGGGGTATGAAGCTTTCTTT	CASSDLRQGYEAFF
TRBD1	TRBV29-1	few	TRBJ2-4	TGCAGCGTTGTGGGGGACAGGGGGAGAGGGGCCAAAAACATTCAGTACTTC	CSVVGDRGRGAKNIQYF
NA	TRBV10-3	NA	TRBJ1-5	TGTGCCATCAGGGGGGCAGGGCCCAATCAGCCCCAGCATTTT	CAIRGAGPNQPQHF
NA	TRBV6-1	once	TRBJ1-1	TGTGCCAGCAGTGAAGCGCCAGGGCGTTCAGCTTTCTTT	CASSEAPGRSAFF
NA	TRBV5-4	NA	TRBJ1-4	TGTGCCAGCAGCCTCAACAGGGAGGGTGAAAAACTGTTTTTT	CASSLNREGEKLFF
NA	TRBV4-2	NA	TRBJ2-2	TGTGCCAGCAGCCAAGGACGACTATCCGGGGAGCTGTTTTTT	CASSQGRLSGELFF
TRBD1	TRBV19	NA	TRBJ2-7	TGTGCCAGTAGTATAGGCACCGGGACAGCGCGTGGCGAGCAGTACTTC	CASSIGTGTARGEQYF
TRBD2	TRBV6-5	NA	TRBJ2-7	TGTGCCAGCAGTTACTCAGTACTAGCGGATACCTACGAGCAGTACTTC	CASSYSVLADTYEQYF
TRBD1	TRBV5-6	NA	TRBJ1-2	TGTGCCAGCAGCCGTGGACAGGGCCAGATCTATGGCTACACCTTC	CASSRGQGQIYGYTF
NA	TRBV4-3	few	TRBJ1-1	TGCGCCAGCAGCCAAGGGGCTAACACTGAAGCTTTCTTT	CASSQGANTEAFF
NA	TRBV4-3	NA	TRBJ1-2	TGCGCCAGCAGCCAAGATATACAGGGTGTTAACTATGGCTACACCTTC	CASSQDIQGVNYGYTF
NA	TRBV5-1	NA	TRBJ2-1	TGCGCCAGCAGCTTGCTCGTAGCTAACAATGAGCAGTTCTTC	CASSLLVANNEQFF
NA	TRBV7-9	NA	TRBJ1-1	TGTGCCAGCAGCTTTCAGGGGACTGAAGCTTTCTTT	CASSFQGTEAFF
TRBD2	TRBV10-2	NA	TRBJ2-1	TGCGCCAGCAGTCCTAGCGGGAGTTCCCCCTTATACAATGAGCAGTTCTTC	CASSPSGSSPLYNEQFF
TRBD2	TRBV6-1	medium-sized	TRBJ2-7	TGTGCCAGCAGTGAAGCTAGCGGGAGCTCCTACGAGCAGTACTTC	CASSEASGSSYEQYF
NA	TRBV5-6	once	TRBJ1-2	TGTGCCAGCAGCCGTTCCTCCTATGGCTACACCTTC	CASSRSSYGYTF
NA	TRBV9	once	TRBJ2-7	TGTGCCAGCAGCGTAGGGGCGCAGGGGGGAGCCTACGAGCAGTACTTC	CASSVGAQGGAYEQYF
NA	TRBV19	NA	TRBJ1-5	TGTGCCAGTAATAAGCGGAGGGATGGGGGCAATCAGCCCCAGCATTTT	CASNKRRDGGNQPQHF
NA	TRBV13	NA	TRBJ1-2	TGTGCCAGCAGCTCCGACTGGGGGGTTTATGGCTACACCTTC	CASSSDWGVYGYTF